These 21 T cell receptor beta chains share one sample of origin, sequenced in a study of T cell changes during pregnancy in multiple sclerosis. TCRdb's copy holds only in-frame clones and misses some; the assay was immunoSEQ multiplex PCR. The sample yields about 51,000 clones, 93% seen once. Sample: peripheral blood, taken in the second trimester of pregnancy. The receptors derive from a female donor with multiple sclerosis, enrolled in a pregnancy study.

The chain's CDR3 is CASSQSGRDTQYF. The CDR3 DNA reads TGTGCCAGCAGCCAATCGGGCCGCGATACGCAGTATTTT. The gene calls are TRBV16 and TRBJ2-3; D not certain. The germline V gene has CDR1 KGHSY and CDR2 FQNENV. The V end lost 0 bases, the J end lost 6 bases, and 7 bases lay between the germline ends. The CDR3 length is 13 residues.

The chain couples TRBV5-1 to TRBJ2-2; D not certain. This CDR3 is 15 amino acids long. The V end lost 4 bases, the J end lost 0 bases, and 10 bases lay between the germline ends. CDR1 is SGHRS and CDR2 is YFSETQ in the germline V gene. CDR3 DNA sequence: TGCGCCAGCAGCATCGACTTAGCGAACACCGGGGAGCTGTTTTTT. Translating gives CASSIDLANTGELFF.

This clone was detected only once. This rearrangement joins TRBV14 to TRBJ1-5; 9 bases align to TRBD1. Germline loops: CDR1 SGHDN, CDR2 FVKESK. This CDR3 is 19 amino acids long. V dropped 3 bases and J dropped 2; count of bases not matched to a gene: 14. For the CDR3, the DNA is TGTGCCAGCAGCCACCGGGGACAGGGCCAGAGCAAGGGCAATCAGCCCCAGCATTTT. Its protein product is CASSHRGQGQSKGNQPQHF.

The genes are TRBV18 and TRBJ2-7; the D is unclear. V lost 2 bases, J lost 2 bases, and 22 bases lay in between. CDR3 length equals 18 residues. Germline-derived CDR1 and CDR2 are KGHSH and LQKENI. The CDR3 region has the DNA TGTGCCAGCTCACCAAGATTCGATCCTAAAGCGCCGGCCTACGAGCAGTACTTC. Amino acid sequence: CASSPRFDPKAPAYEQYF.

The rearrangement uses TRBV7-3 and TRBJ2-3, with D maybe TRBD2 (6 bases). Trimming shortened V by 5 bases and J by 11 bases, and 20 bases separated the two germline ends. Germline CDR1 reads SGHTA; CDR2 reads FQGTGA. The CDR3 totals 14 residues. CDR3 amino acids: CASSPIVGDSRQYF. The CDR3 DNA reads TGTGCCAGCAGCCCAATAGTTGGGGACTCCCGGCAGTATTTT.

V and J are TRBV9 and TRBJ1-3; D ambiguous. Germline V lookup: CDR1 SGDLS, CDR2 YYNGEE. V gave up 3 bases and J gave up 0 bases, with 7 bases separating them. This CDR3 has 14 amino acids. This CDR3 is CASSDLSSGNTIYF. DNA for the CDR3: TGTGCCAGCAGCGACTTGAGCTCTGGAAACACCATATATTTT.

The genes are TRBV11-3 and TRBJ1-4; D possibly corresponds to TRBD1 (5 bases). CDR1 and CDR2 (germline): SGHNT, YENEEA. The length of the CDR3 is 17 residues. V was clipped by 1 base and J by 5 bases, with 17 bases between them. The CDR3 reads CASSLVPSGVTNEKLFF. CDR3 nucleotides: TGTGCCAGCAGCTTAGTCCCCTCGGGGGTAACAAATGAAAAACTGTTTTTT.

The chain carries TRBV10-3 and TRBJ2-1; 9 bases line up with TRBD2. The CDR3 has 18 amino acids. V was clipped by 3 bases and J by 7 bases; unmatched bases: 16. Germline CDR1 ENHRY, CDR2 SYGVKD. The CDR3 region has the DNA TGTGCCATCAGTGATTTAGTGGGGAGCGGGAGGCCGCGGAATGAGCAGTTCTTC. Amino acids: CAISDLVGSGRPRNEQFF.

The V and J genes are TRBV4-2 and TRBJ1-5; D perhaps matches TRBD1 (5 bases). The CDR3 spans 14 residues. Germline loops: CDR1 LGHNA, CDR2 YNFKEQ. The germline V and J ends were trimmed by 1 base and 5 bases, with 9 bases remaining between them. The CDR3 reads CASSQAEGDQPQHF. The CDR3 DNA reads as TGTGCCAGCAGCCAAGCTGAAGGGGATCAGCCCCAGCATTTT.

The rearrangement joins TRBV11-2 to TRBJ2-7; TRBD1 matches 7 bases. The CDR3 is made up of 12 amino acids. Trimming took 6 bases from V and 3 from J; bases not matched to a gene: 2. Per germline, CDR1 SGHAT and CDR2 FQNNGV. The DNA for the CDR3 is TGTGCCAGCAGGGGACAGTTCTACGAGCAGTACTTC. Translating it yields CASRGQFYEQYF.

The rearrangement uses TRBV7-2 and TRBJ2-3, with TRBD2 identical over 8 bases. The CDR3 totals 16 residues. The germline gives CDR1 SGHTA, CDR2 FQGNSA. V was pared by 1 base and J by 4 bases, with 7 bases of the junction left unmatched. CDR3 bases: TGTGCCAGCAGCTTAGACGGGAGCGGGAGAGCAGATACGCAGTATTTT. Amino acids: CASSLDGSGRADTQYF.

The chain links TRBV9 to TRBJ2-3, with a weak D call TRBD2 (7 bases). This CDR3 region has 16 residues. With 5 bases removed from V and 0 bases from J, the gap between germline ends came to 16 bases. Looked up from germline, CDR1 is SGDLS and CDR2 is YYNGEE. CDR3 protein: CASSGGQRGSTDTQYF. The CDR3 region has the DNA TGTGCCAGCAGTGGGGGCCAGCGGGGAAGCACAGATACGCAGTATTTT.

DNA for the CDR3: TGTGCCAGCAGCTTACCCCAAGCGGGAGTAGATACGCAGTATTTT. This translates into CASSLPQAGVDTQYF. The chain combines TRBV7-2 with TRBJ2-3; 8 nucleotides align to TRBD2. The CDR3 runs to 15 residues. Per germline, CDR1 SGHTA and CDR2 FQGNSA. With 2 bases clipped from V and 5 bases from J, the junction kept 6 bases outside the gene matches.

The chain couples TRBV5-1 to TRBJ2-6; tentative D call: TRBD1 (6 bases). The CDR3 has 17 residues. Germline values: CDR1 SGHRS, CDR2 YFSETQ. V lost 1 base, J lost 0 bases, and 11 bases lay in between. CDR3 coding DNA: TGCGCCAGCAGCTTGCGAGGGGGTGGCTCTGGGGCCAACGTCCTGACTTTC. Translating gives CASSLRGGGSGANVLTF.

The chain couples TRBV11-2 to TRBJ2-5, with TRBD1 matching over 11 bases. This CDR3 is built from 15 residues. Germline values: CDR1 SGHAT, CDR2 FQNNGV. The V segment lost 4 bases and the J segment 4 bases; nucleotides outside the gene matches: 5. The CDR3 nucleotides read TGTGCCAGCAGCTCGGGACAGGGGGAAGGAGAGACCCAGTACTTC. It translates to CASSSGQGEGETQYF.

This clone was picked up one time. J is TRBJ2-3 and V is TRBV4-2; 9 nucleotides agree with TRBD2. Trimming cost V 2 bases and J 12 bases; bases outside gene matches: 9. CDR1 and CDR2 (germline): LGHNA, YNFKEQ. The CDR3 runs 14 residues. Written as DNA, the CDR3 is TGTGCCAGCAGCCAACCCCTTAGCGGGGGTACCCAGTATTTT. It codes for CASSQPLSGGTQYF.

CDR3: CASSGGTSASTDTQYF. The CDR3 nucleotides read TGTGCCAGCAGCGGAGGAACTAGCGCTAGCACAGATACGCAGTATTTT. V and J are TRBV5-4 and TRBJ2-3, with TRBD2 matching over 7 bases. With 4 bases clipped from V and 0 bases from J, the junction kept 8 bases outside the gene matches. The V gene's germline CDR1 is SGHNT and CDR2 YYREEE (reference sequence). This CDR3 has 16 residues.

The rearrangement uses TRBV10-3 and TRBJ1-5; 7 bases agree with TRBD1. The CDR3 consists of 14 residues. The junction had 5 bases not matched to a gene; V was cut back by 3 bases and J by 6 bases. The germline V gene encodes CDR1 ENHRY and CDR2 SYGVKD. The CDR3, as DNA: TGTGCCATCAGTGAAAAGGGGGCTGGTCAGCCCCAGCATTTT. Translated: CAISEKGAGQPQHF.

The CDR3, as DNA: TGCGCCAGCAGCTTCCATCCCTCTAGCGGGCCTGGGGGGGAGCAGTTCTTC. It is translated as CASSFHPSSGPGGEQFF. The J gene is TRBJ2-1, the V gene TRBV5-1, with 8 bases lining up with TRBD2. There are 17 residues in the CDR3. V was pared by 2 bases and J by 10 bases, with 17 bases of the junction left unmatched. Germline CDR1 and CDR2: SGHRS and YFSETQ.

The CDR3 loop reads CASSDSGGGMYTGELFF. DNA for the CDR3: TGTGCCAGCAGTGACTCGGGAGGGGGAATGTACACCGGGGAGCTGTTTTTT. This chain joins TRBV6-4 and TRBJ2-2, with a possible D match to TRBD2 (7 bases). CDR3 length: 17 amino acids. V was cut by 0 bases and J by 3 bases, with 14 bases left in between. The V gene's germline CDR1 is MRHNA and CDR2 SNTAGT.

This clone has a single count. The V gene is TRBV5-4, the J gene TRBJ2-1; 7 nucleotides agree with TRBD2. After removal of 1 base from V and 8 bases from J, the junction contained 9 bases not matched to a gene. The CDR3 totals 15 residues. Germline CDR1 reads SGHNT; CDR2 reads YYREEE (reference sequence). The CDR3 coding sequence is TGTGCCAGCAGCTTGAAGGCGGGAGCGGTTGATGAGCAGTTCTTC. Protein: CASSLKAGAVDEQFF. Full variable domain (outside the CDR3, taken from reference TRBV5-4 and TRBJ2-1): ETGVTQSPTHLIKTRGQQVTLRCSSQSGHNTVSWYQQALGQGPQFIFQYYREEENGRGNFPPRFSGLQFPNYSSELNVNALELDDSALYLCASSLKAGAVDEQFFGPGTRLTVL.